This T cell receptor beta chain was recorded in a study of cytomegalovirus exposure and HLA in healthy donors. About the study: Of the donors genotyped, about 390 in all, 75% to 85% fell in the Caucasian-associated ancestry cluster.

Everyone who donated was a healthy bone marrow donor. Nominal health characterized the donors when sampled, though unrecorded immune exposures were likely. With 6 bases clipped from V and 5 bases from J, the junction kept 7 bases outside the gene matches. Germline CDR1 is MNHNS and CDR2 is SASEGT. CDR3 length: 14 residues. 60 Vbeta and 13 Jbeta primers were used in PCR. Here immunoSEQ multiplex PCR was the method, and the copy in TCRdb shows in-frame clones only, minus some. The table records some 150,000 clones, 80% of them present only once. Study outcomes and limitations: A previous analysis found most TCR beta V segments productive roughly 90% or roughly 30% of the time.

On this clone: Its cognate antigen is unknown. Other DNA variants within this sample encode the same CDR3.

The chain uses TRBV6-1 and TRBJ2-5, with TRBD1 matching 9 bases. The clonotype originates from a man under 40 in good health and CMV-seropositive. The source material was PBMCs. The CDR3 protein is CASRRTGGAETQYF. The CDR3 DNA sequence: TGTGCCAGCAGGAGAACAGGGGGCGCGGAGACCCAGTACTTC.